The text below deals with one T cell receptor beta chain. Its matching antigen is unknown. The data belong to a study of cytomegalovirus exposure and HLA in healthy donors. Overall study findings and caveats: Published work reported that the classifier diagnosed cytomegalovirus status with high specificity and sensitivity. Most TCRs appeared rarely, but some public TCRs recurred in many donors.

The PCR ran on 60 Vbeta and 13 Jbeta primers. The data were produced by immunoSEQ multiplex PCR, yet TCRdb's version contains in-frame clones alone and is incomplete. The repertoire holds 100,000 to 150,000 clones, around 76% seen once, with under 8.5% in the top ten. V was trimmed by 4 bases and J by 3 bases, leaving 6 bases between them. The CDR3 covers 12 residues. Germline V gives CDR1 SGHTA, CDR2 FQGNSA. Specimen: PBMCs. This receptor was obtained from a male donor in good health and CMV-seronegative. The chain carries TRBV7-2 and TRBJ1-1; D not resolved. CDR3 sequence: CASSSSYTEAFF. CDR3 nucleotide sequence: TGTGCCAGCAGCTCCTCCTACACTGAAGCTTTCTTT.